This T cell receptor beta chain was recovered during a study of blood T cell repertoires in COVID-19. This CDR3 contains 14 residues. Unmatched junction bases numbered 2, after V lost 6 bases and J lost 0 bases. CDR1 and CDR2 (germline): LGHDT, YNNKEL (reference sequence). TCRdb's copy holds only in-frame clones and misses some; the assay was immunoSEQ multiplex PCR. The sample has approximately 390,000 clones; around 87% are singletons. The clonotype was recovered from a woman in her sixties with COVID-19, enrolled during active disease. The V gene is TRBV3-1 (or the pseudogene TRBV3-2), the J gene TRBJ1-3; 7 bases are shared with TRBD1. Material: peripheral blood. The CDR3 nucleotides are TGTGCCAGCAGGCCAGGGGGCTCTGGAAACACCATATATTTT. Its translation: CASRPGGSGNTIYF.